The TCR beta chain under discussion was sequenced for a study of blood T cell repertoires in COVID-19. Overall study: Italy, Spain and the United States were the sources of the convalescent and acute COVID-19 samples.

The authors' processing: Estimation of nucleated cell counts relied on the amplification of reference gene primers. Assay used: immunoSEQ multiplex PCR; TCRdb lists only in-frame clones, some missing. The DNA was the basis for D and trimming; V, J and clone size are from that table. The data contain some 26,000 clones, roughly 87% of them singletons. Note on this clone: Other nucleotide sequences in the sample specify the same CDR3.

The origin of this receptor is a human donor with active COVID-19. The donor label of this sample is uncertain. Sequencing was done on a sample of peripheral blood.

This chain's CDR3 is CATSDLRTGNTDTQYF. The CDR3 region has the DNA TGTGCCACCAGTGATCTGCGGACAGGGAACACAGATACGCAGTATTTT. V is TRBV24-1 and J is TRBJ2-3; 8 nucleotides agree with TRBD1. The V segment lost 3 bases and the J segment 2 bases; nucleotides outside the gene matches: 6. There are 16 residues in the CDR3. Germline V gives CDR1 KGHDR, CDR2 SFDVKD.